The clone carrying this TCR beta chain was observed once. The antigen is undetermined. A clone one base away is much larger, so this may be a read error. This CDR3 spans 16 amino acids. Germline V gene sequence: CDR1 MNHEY, CDR2 SMNVEV (reference sequence). Trimming took off 2 bases at V and 10 bases at J, with 21 bases between the two ends. These data come from a study of blood T cells in healthy people across ages. General study results and limits: The authors considered diversity estimates from one million T cells to be underestimates.

Next came a second PCR, run for roughly 6 to 11 cycles, which used a sample-barcoded 5' primer along with a J-beta primer mix. One entry per CDR3 protein results from TCRdb running MiXCR on the 5' RACE reads. Of about 650,000 distinct CDR3 sequences listed, about 30% are singletons. V gene TRBV27 combines with J gene TRBJ2-1; D could derive from TRBD1 or TRBD2 (7 bases each). The source of this sequence is a woman aged 80 or older in good health. The sample was blood. This chain's CDR3 is CASSLRTGTGRGEQFF. In nucleotides, the CDR3 is TGTGCCAGCAGTTTACGGACAGGTACGGGGAGGGGCGAGCAGTTCTTC.